Each of the 11 T cell receptor beta chains below was sequenced from the same sample in a study of CD8 T cells in ankylosing spondylitis. MiXCR, applied by TCRdb to the 5' RACE reads, yields one record per CDR3 protein. This repertoire shows about 96,000 distinct CDR3 sequences, roughly 9.6% found once; its top ten account for roughly 4.6%. Material for sequencing was blood, either unsorted or a sorted T cell fraction (not recorded which). The receptors were gathered from a male donor with ankylosing spondylitis or in good health (not recorded which).

The chain joins TRBV28 to TRBJ2-7, with D perhaps TRBD1 (5 bases). Germline CDR1 reads MDHEN; CDR2 reads SYDVKM. V was trimmed by 2 bases and J by 4 bases, leaving 9 bases between them. The CDR3 extends over 13 amino acids. In DNA, the CDR3 is TGTGCCAGCAGTTTAGGACACGGGTACGAGCAGTACTTC. Protein: CASSLGHGYEQYF.

As to this clonotype: A much larger clone differs by one base, so this may be a read error. The V gene is TRBV20-1, the J gene TRBJ2-1, with 8 bases identical to TRBD2. Trimming removed 3 bases from V and 6 bases from J; junction bases left unmatched: 13. CDR1 is DFQATT, CDR2 SNEGSKA, per germline (reference sequence). CDR3 length: 16 amino acids. The CDR3 DNA is TGCAGTGCTAGGTCCTCCGGGCGGGGGGCTATCAATGAGCAGTTCTTC. It codes for CSARSSGRGAINEQFF.

This clonotype was recorded many times. This chain connects TRBV12-3 or TRBV12-4 to TRBJ1-1, with D hard to call. The CDR3 has 14 amino acids. V was trimmed by 2 bases and J by 0 bases, leaving 7 bases between them. The CDR3 loop reads CASSLRVMNTEAFF. CDR3 nucleotides: TGTGCCAGCAGTTTAAGGGTAATGAACACTGAAGCTTTCTTT.

The table lists this clonotype with a few counts. The CDR3 DNA follows: TGTGCCAGCAGCGGTCCTAACGCGGGGACCGGGGCCAACGTCCTGACTTTC. It is translated as CASSGPNAGTGANVLTF. This chain links TRBV2 with TRBJ2-6, with D tentatively TRBD2 (6 bases). V was cut by 6 bases and J by 4 bases, with 19 bases left in between. CDR1 SNHLY and CDR2 FYNNEI come from the germline V gene. The CDR3 loop spans 17 amino acids.

This clonotype was observed a few times. The chain combines TRBV7-2 with TRBJ2-1; 7 bases align to TRBD2. Germline V gives CDR1 SGHTA, CDR2 FQGNSA. J gave up 6 bases and V 5 bases, and 7 bases lay outside the gene matches. This CDR3 contains 14 residues. CDR3 sequence (DNA): TGTGCCAGCAGCCTGATGGGGGGGGTCAATGAGCAGTTCTTC. This encodes CASSLMGGVNEQFF.

This clonotype was recorded many times. The CDR3: CASSLSRFGEKLFF. Written as DNA, the CDR3 is TGCGCCAGCAGCTTGTCCCGATTTGGAGAAAAACTGTTTTTT. The chain combines TRBV5-1 with TRBJ1-4; D call uncertain. Germline CDR1 is SGHRS and CDR2 is YFSETQ. The CDR3 is 14 amino acids. Deletions cut 1 base from V and 8 bases from J, with 12 bases between. Full variable domain (rest looked up from reference TRBV5-1 and TRBJ1-4): KAGVTQTPRYLIKTRGQQVTLSCSPISGHRSVSWYQQTPGQGLQFLFEYFSETQRNKGNFPGRFSGRQFSNSRSEMNVSTLELGDSALYLCASSLSRFGEKLFFGSGTQLSVL.

This clonotype showed up just a few times. V is TRBV7-3 and J is TRBJ2-1, with D possibly TRBD2 on 5 matching bases. Trimming shortened V by 0 bases and J by 8 bases, and 14 bases separated the two germline ends. Germline values: CDR1 SGHTA, CDR2 FQGTGA. This CDR3 is built from 15 residues. CDR3 sequence reads: CASSLTMNEGHEQFF. The CDR3 DNA reads TGTGCCAGCAGCTTAACGATGAATGAGGGCCATGAGCAGTTCTTC.

This clonotype turned up a few times. One end of the junction varies from germline; a read error may be responsible. The chain recombines TRBV7-7 with TRBJ1-3, with 8 bases aligning to TRBD1. Germline values: CDR1 SSHAT, CDR2 FNYEAQ (reference sequence). This CDR3 has 12 residues. The CDR3 region has the DNA TGTGCTAGCAGTTCGACAGGGGAAACCATATATTTT. It is translated as CASSSTGETIYF.

In this sample, this clonotype turned up many times. This chain joins TRBV15 and TRBJ2-2; TRBD1 agrees at 8 bases. J was trimmed by 2 bases and V by 6 bases; bases with no gene match: 11. The CDR3 has 17 residues. Germline V gene sequence: CDR1 LNHNV, CDR2 YYDKDF (reference sequence). CDR3 nucleotides: TGTGCCACCAGGAAAACTTGGACAGGGAGTAACACCGGGGAGCTGTTTTTT. It translates to CATRKTWTGSNTGELFF.

Ten or more counts support this clonotype. The chain is built from TRBV19 and TRBJ2-1; possibly TRBD1 or TRBD2 for D (5 bases each). From germline, CDR1 is LNHDA and CDR2 SQIVND (reference sequence). Trimming cost V 4 bases and J 0 bases, with 13 bases left between them. CDR3 length: 16 amino acids. CDR3 DNA: TGTGCCAGTAGTAATTCGGGACCGAGCTCCTACAATGAGCAGTTCTTC. It translates to CASSNSGPSSYNEQFF.

On this clonotype: A much larger clone lies one base from this, so it may be a read error. V and J are TRBV25-1 and TRBJ1-1; D gene uncertain. This CDR3 comprises 13 residues. Trimming pared 5 bases from V and 11 bases from J, leaving 18 bases between. Germline CDR1 reads MGHDK; CDR2 reads SYGVNS. The CDR3 nucleotides read TGTGCCAGCAGTCCCTCCGACCGGCTTGGGGCTTTCTTT. Translation gives CASSPSDRLGAFF.